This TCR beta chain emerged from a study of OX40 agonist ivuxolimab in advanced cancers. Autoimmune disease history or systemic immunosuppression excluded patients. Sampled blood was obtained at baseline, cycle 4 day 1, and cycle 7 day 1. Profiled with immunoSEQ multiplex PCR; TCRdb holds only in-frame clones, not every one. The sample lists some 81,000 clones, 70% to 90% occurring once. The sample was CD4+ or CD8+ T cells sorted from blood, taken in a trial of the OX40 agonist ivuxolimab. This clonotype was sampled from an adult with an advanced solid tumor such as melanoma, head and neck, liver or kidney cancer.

This CDR3 reads CASSVAGGTDTQYF. The DNA of the CDR3 is TGCGCCAGCAGTGTAGCGGGGGGCACAGATACGCAGTATTTT. The chain links TRBV10-1 to TRBJ2-3, with 9 bases matching TRBD2. V shed 4 bases and J 1 base; nucleotides not matched to a gene: 0. Germline CDR1 reads WNHNN; CDR2 reads SYGVQD (reference sequence). This CDR3 contains 14 residues.